A selection of T cell receptor beta chains follows, all from one sample in a study of OX40 agonist ivuxolimab in advanced cancers. Here immunoSEQ multiplex PCR was the method, and the copy in TCRdb shows in-frame clones only, minus some. The sample consists of approximately 70,000 clones, 86% of them appearing once. The source material was CD4+ or CD8+ T cells sorted from blood, sampled in a trial of the OX40 agonist ivuxolimab. These receptors originate from an adult with an advanced solid tumor such as melanoma, head and neck, liver or kidney cancer. Each CDR3 is given with its conserved first and last residue. The D gene is left open where the match is weak. Expanded clones are given a class, and other clones once, few, many or no size at all.

few,TRBV6-6,TRBJ1-4,.,TGTGCCAGCAGTTACCGGAGGGATGAAAAACTGTTTTTT,CASSYRRDEKLFF
once,TRBV18,TRBJ1-1,.,TGTGCCAGCTCACCACCGGGGACACTAAACACTGAAGCTTTCTTT,CASSPPGTLNTEAFF
.,TRBV5-1,TRBJ1-6,TRBD1,TGCGCCAGCATGAAGCGGACAGGGGAGAATTCACCCCTCCACTTT,CASMKRTGENSPLHF
.,TRBV11-3,TRBJ2-5,.,TGTGCCAGCAGCTCAGACATAAACCAAGAGACCCAGTACTTC,CASSSDINQETQYF
.,TRBV7-9,TRBJ2-7,TRBD1,TGTGCCAGCAGAGGACAGGGCGACTACGAGCAGTACTTC,CASRGQGDYEQYF
.,TRBV2,TRBJ1-2,TRBD1,TGTGCCAGCAACTACAGGGGTTTCGGCTACACCTTC,CASNYRGFGYTF
.,TRBV7-9,TRBJ1-1,.,TGTGCCAGCAGCTTAGACGGACGGTTTGAAGCTTTCTTT,CASSLDGRFEAFF
.,TRBV10-3,TRBJ1-2,TRBD1,TGTGCCACCGCCTCTGGGACAGGGACAGGCTATGGCTACACCTTC,CATASGTGTGYGYTF
few,TRBV7-2,TRBJ1-3,TRBD1,TGTGCCAGCAGCGATTACAGGGGTTCTGGAAACACCATATATTTT,CASSDYRGSGNTIYF
.,TRBV4-2,TRBJ1-1,TRBD1,TGTGCCAGCAGCCAAGATCCCTTCTCCGGGACAGGGGCCCCTGAAGCTTTCTTT,CASSQDPFSGTGAPEAFF
.,TRBV23-1,TRBJ1-1,.,TGCGCCACCGAAGGGGGGGGTGAGGCGAACACTGAAGCTTTCTTT,CATEGGGEANTEAFF
.,TRBV7-2,TRBJ2-6,.,TGTGCCAGCAGCTCTGTGGTAGGCTCTGGGGCCAACGTCCTGACTTTC,CASSSVVGSGANVLTF
.,TRBV18,TRBJ1-2,.,TGTGCCAGCTCACCTGGAGGGGGTAATGGCTACACCTTC,CASSPGGGNGYTF
once,TRBV5-3,TRBJ1-2,TRBD1,TGTGCCAGCAGCTTAGTACAGGGGAACTATGGCTACACCTTC,CASSLVQGNYGYTF
.,TRBV19,TRBJ2-1,.,TGTGCCAGTAGAATCAGGGCGCAAGGAAACAATGAGCAGTTCTTC,CASRIRAQGNNEQFF
once,TRBV12-5,TRBJ2-1,TRBD2,TGTGCTAGTGGTTTTCCTGCGGGGGGGCTGGGCAATGAGCAGTTCTTC,CASGFPAGGLGNEQFF
.,TRBV7-3,TRBJ2-6,.,TGTGCCAGCAGCTTAACTGCTGTCTCTGGGGCCAACGTCCTGACTTTC,CASSLTAVSGANVLTF
.,TRBV19,TRBJ2-5,TRBD2,TGTGCCAGTAGTATAGTAGCGGGAGCCCTCCAAGAGACCCAGTACTTC,CASSIVAGALQETQYF
.,TRBV19,TRBJ2-1,.,TGTGCCAGTAGTATAGGGGTCAAGCAGTTCTTC,CASSIGVKQFF
.,TRBV9,TRBJ1-1,TRBD1,TGTGCCAGCAGCCCGCGACAGGGAAGTAACACTGAAGCTTTCTTT,CASSPRQGSNTEAFF
.,TRBV6-5,TRBJ2-7,.,TGTGCCAGCAGTTATCACCAGAGCTCCTACGAGCAGTACTTC,CASSYHQSSYEQYF
.,TRBV18,TRBJ1-1,.,TGTGCCAGCTCACCTAATTCGGGCAGGGAAGCTTTCTTT,CASSPNSGREAFF
.,TRBV6-6,TRBJ2-7,TRBD1,TGTGCCAGCAGTCCCCGGGACAGGGGCGGCGAGCAGTACTTC,CASSPRDRGGEQYF
.,TRBV7-9,TRBJ1-5,.,TGTGCCAGCAGCCCGTACCCCTCGACCCCGCGGATTCTCCCCCAGCATTTT,CASSPYPSTPRILPQHF
once,TRBV6-5,TRBJ1-2,.,TGTGCCAGCAGACAACTCCGGGCCACTCATGGCTACACCTTC,CASRQLRATHGYTF
.,TRBV18,TRBJ1-2,.,TGTGCCAGCTCGACCGGACAGTCTGCGTGGGGCTACACCTTC,CASSTGQSAWGYTF
.,TRBV2,TRBJ2-7,.,TGTGCCAGCAGTACCACCACTAGACCCTACGAGCAGTACTTC,CASSTTTRPYEQYF
once,TRBV11-3,TRBJ2-1,.,TGTGCCAGCAGCCGGGAACAAGGCTCCTACAATGAGCAGTTCTTC,CASSREQGSYNEQFF
once,TRBV5-1,TRBJ2-2,TRBD1,TGCGCCAGCAGCTTAGGGACAGGGTTTCGTGCCACCGGGGAGCTGTTTTTT,CASSLGTGFRATGELFF
.,TRBV6-6,TRBJ1-2,.,TGTGCCAGCAGTTTGCCGAGGCAGAACTATGGCTACACCTTC,CASSLPRQNYGYTF
.,TRBV7-2,TRBJ2-2,.,TGTGCCAGCAGCTTGACCTTCACCGGGGAGCTGTTTTTT,CASSLTFTGELFF
few,TRBV4-3,TRBJ2-7,TRBD2,TGCGCCAGCAGCCAAGATCGGGGAGGGGCCTACGAGCAGTACTTC,CASSQDRGGAYEQYF
.,TRBV6-6,TRBJ1-3,.,TGTGCCAGCAGTTACTTAGATTTCTCTGGAAACACCATATATTTT,CASSYLDFSGNTIYF
.,TRBV6-1,TRBJ2-7,.,TGTGCCAGCACCCGAGGGCGGCAGTACGAGCAGTACTTC,CASTRGRQYEQYF